This is a list of T cell receptor beta chains from one sample in a study of graft-versus-host responses after intestinal transplantation. Profiling relied on immunoSEQ multiplex PCR, and the TCRdb table lists in-frame clones only, not all of them. Of over 10,000 clones listed, 70% to 90% were seen once; the top ten hold approximately 23%. Sequenced here: PBMCs, sampled after intestinal transplantation. These TCRs come from a human patient who received an intestinal transplant, so some T cells may come from the graft donor. Each CDR3 is given with its conserved first and last residue. The order of the fields is V gene, clone size, D gene, J gene, CDR3 protein, CDR3 DNA. A D gene is named only where the DNA matches it firmly. Rows may omit the clone size; those that give it use once, few, many or a size class.

V: TRBV18
size: -
D: TRBD2
J: TRBJ2-3
CDR3: CASSPRTSGSTDTQYF
DNA: TGTGCCAGCTCACCACGGACTAGCGGTAGCACAGATACGCAGTATTTT

V: TRBV9
size: -
D: TRBD1
J: TRBJ2-7
CDR3: CASSVESGQGYHEQYF
DNA: TGTGCCAGCAGCGTAGAATCGGGACAGGGGTACCACGAGCAGTACTTC

V: TRBV2
size: -
D: -
J: TRBJ1-4
CDR3: CASNRAANEKLFF
DNA: TGTGCCAGCAACAGGGCGGCTAATGAAAAACTGTTTTTT

V: TRBV9
size: -
D: -
J: TRBJ2-1
CDR3: CASGGPSYNEQFF
DNA: TGTGCCAGCGGGGGCCCATCCTACAATGAGCAGTTCTTC

V: TRBV29-1
size: once
D: TRBD1
J: TRBJ1-2
CDR3: CSVEGGQDYGYTF
DNA: TGCAGCGTTGAAGGGGGACAGGACTATGGCTACACCTTC

V: TRBV28
size: -
D: -
J: TRBJ2-1
CDR3: CATQFGPNEQFF
DNA: TGTGCCACCCAATTCGGTCCGAATGAGCAGTTCTTC

V: TRBV18
size: -
D: -
J: TRBJ2-7
CDR3: CASSPPSGLVEQYF
DNA: TGTGCCAGCTCACCACCGTCAGGGCTTGTCGAGCAGTACTTC

V: TRBV29-1
size: few
D: -
J: TRBJ1-1
CDR3: CSGGGLNTEAFF
DNA: TGCAGCGGGGGGGGCTTGAACACTGAAGCTTTCTTT

V: TRBV4-2
size: once
D: TRBD2
J: TRBJ2-1
CDR3: CASSHPSGKYNEQFF
DNA: TGTGCCAGCAGCCACCCTAGCGGGAAGTACAATGAGCAGTTCTTC

V: TRBV6-5
size: -
D: -
J: TRBJ1-2
CDR3: CASSSGSNYGYTF
DNA: TGTGCCAGCAGTTCTGGGTCTAACTATGGCTACACCTTC

V: TRBV5-6
size: -
D: -
J: TRBJ1-1
CDR3: CASSQNVGVEAFF
DNA: TGTGCCAGCAGCCAAAACGTAGGGGTTGAAGCTTTCTTT